A single TCR beta chain is shown here with its context. What it recognizes is unknown. The CDR3 length is 11 residues. The germline gives CDR1 MDHEN, CDR2 SYDVKM. With 3 bases removed from V and 11 bases from J, the gap between germline ends came to 8 bases. This entry is derived from a study of OX40 agonist ivuxolimab in advanced cancers. Overall study context: Administration of intravenous ivuxolimab to patients occurred every 2 weeks at 0.01 to 10 mg/kg. Hepatocellular carcinoma, melanoma, renal cell or head and neck cancer was diagnosed in the dose-escalation patients. Findings and caveats of the study: The CD4+ and CD8+ T cells in the blood had expanded clonally by week 6 at 0.1 to 3.0 mg/kg.

Data came from immunoSEQ multiplex PCR; TCRdb stores just in-frame clones and leaves some out. The table records around 99,000 clones, less than 95% of them present only once. This TCR came from an adult with an advanced solid tumor such as melanoma, head and neck, liver or kidney cancer. The specimen was CD4+ or CD8+ T cells sorted from blood, collected in a trial of the OX40 agonist ivuxolimab. The chain employs TRBV28 and TRBJ2-4; D is possibly TRBD1 or TRBD2 (5 bases each). The CDR3 DNA follows: TGTGCCAGCAGTTTGGGGGATCTTCAGTACTTC. This sequence encodes CASSLGDLQYF.